What follows are 28 T cell receptor beta chains derived from one specimen sequenced in a study of cytomegalovirus exposure and HLA in healthy donors. The study ran its PCR with 60 Vbeta and 13 Jbeta primers. The method was immunoSEQ multiplex PCR; TCRdb's version includes in-frame clones alone and lacks a portion of them. The repertoire holds 180,000 or so clones, with 80% to 90% as singletons. The sequencing input was PBMCs. The origin of the receptors is a man in his late teens or twenties in good health and CMV-seropositive.

The chain joins TRBV20-1 to TRBJ2-7, with no clear D. The CDR3 sequence is 10 residues long. Germline assignment: CDR1 DFQATT and CDR2 SNEGSKA (reference sequence). CDR3 sequence reads: CRAGSYEQYF. DNA of the CDR3: TGCAGGGCAGGTTCCTACGAGCAGTACTTC.

V gene TRBV4-2 combines with J gene TRBJ2-3; TRBD2 matches 8 bases. Germline trimming cut 6 bases from V and 5 bases from J; bases unmatched to any gene: 10. This CDR3 has 15 amino acids. Germline V gene data show CDR1 as LGHNA and CDR2 as YNFKEQ. CDR3 nucleotides: TGTGCCAGCAGTCAATACGGGGGGGCCGAAGATACGCAGTATTTT. Its translation: CASSQYGGAEDTQYF.

The chain carries TRBV6-4 and TRBJ1-1; no firm D call. This CDR3 is built from 14 residues. The germline V gene has CDR1 MRHNA and CDR2 SNTAGT. V shed 3 bases and J shed 1 base, with 9 bases lying between them. The CDR3 bases are TGTGCCAGCAGTGAAAATGAGGGGAACACTGAAGCTTTCTTT. This codes for CASSENEGNTEAFF.

The rearrangement links TRBV16 to TRBJ1-1, with 7 bases aligning to TRBD1. The CDR3 has 14 amino acids. Germline CDR1 reads KGHSY; CDR2 reads FQNENV. Trimming cost V 5 bases and J 1 base; bases outside gene matches: 4. The CDR3 bases are TGTGCCAGCAGCGTAGGGGGCCAGAACACTGAAGCTTTCTTT. It encodes CASSVGGQNTEAFF.

V usage is TRBV28 and J usage is TRBJ2-3; possibly TRBD1 for D (6 bases). Germline V CDR1 and CDR2: MDHEN, SYDVKM. Trimming took off 3 bases at V and 2 bases at J, with 15 bases between the two ends. This CDR3 is built from 16 residues. CDR3 sequence reads: CASSFARGRLTDTQYF. The CDR3, as DNA: TGTGCCAGCAGTTTCGCCAGGGGTCGTCTCACAGATACGCAGTATTTT.

The chain combines TRBV29-1 with TRBJ2-5; the match to TRBD2 covers 10 bases. The CDR3 runs to 17 residues. Germline lookup yields CDR1 SQVTM and CDR2 ANQGSEA. After removal of 4 bases from V and 5 bases from J, the junction contained 16 bases not matched to a gene. The CDR3 loop reads CSVGGQISGGPQETQYF. CDR3 in DNA: TGCAGCGTTGGGGGGCAGATTAGCGGGGGGCCGCAGGAGACCCAGTACTTC.

This chain links TRBV6-1 with TRBJ1-2; D gene uncertain. Germline CDR1 and CDR2: MNHNS and SASEGT. This CDR3 is 11 amino acids long. Trimming removed 5 bases at V and 5 bases at J, with 6 bases between. The CDR3 here is CASSQVYGYTF. DNA of the CDR3: TGTGCCAGCAGTCAGGTGTATGGCTACACCTTC.

J is TRBJ2-5 and V is TRBV7-7; no reliable D call. The CDR3 is 15 residues long. The V end was cut by 2 bases, the J end by 2 bases, with 12 bases between. CDR1 and CDR2 from the germline V gene are SSHAT and FNYEAQ (reference sequence). CDR3: CASSLTSAGQETQYF. CDR3 nucleotides: TGTGCCAGCAGCTTAACGTCAGCAGGACAAGAGACCCAGTACTTC.

The rearrangement links TRBV2 to TRBJ2-3; D perhaps matches TRBD2 (6 bases). Germline V lookup: CDR1 SNHLY, CDR2 FYNNEI. Trimming cost V 8 bases and J 5 bases, with 17 bases left between them. This CDR3 region has 14 residues. This CDR3 reads CASESMRGKDTQYF. DNA of the CDR3: TGTGCCAGCGAAAGTATGCGGGGTAAAGATACGCAGTATTTT.

The chain recombines TRBV7-9 with TRBJ2-3; D perhaps matches TRBD2 (6 bases). CDR3 length: 12 amino acids. The V end was cut by 0 bases, the J end by 14 bases, with 12 bases between. The germline CDR1 and CDR2 sequences are SEHNR and FQNEAQ (reference sequence). The CDR3 DNA reads as TGTGCCAGCAGCTTAGCGGAGGGTAAGCCGTATTTT. This codes for CASSLAEGKPYF. The full variable domain, in which reference TRBV7-9 and TRBJ2-3 provide the parts outside the CDR3, is DTGVSQNPRHKITKRGQNVTFRCDPISEHNRLYWYRQTLGQGPEFLTYFQNEAQLEKSRLLSDRFSAERPKGSFSTLEIQRTEQGDSAMYLCASSLAEGKPYFGPGTRLTVL.

The chain couples TRBV5-1 to TRBJ1-1, with D uncertain. Germline V gives CDR1 SGHRS, CDR2 YFSETQ. This CDR3 has 15 residues. The V gene lost 0 bases and the J gene lost 1 base, with 10 bases spanning the gap. The CDR3 sequence is CASSLAAFPNTEAFF. For the CDR3, the DNA is TGCGCCAGCAGCTTGGCTGCGTTCCCGAACACTGAAGCTTTCTTT.

The chain recombines TRBV6-5 with TRBJ2-3; TRBD2 might be the D (6 bases). The CDR3 has 15 amino acids. Germline lookup yields CDR1 MNHEY and CDR2 SVGAGI. V was trimmed by 5 bases and J by 4 bases, leaving 16 bases between them. In DNA, the CDR3 is TGTGCCAGCAGTCCCGGGACTCACAAGCCAGATACGCAGTATTTT. It translates to CASSPGTHKPDTQYF.

The CDR3 loop reads CASSVLRYEQYF. Here the CDR3 DNA reads TGTGCCAGCAGCGTCTTGCGGTACGAGCAGTACTTC. The rearrangement links TRBV5-6 to TRBJ2-5; D is undetermined. The DNA matches TRBJ2-7 better at its end, which makes the J call doubtful. Germline-derived CDR1 and CDR2 are SGHDT and YYEEEE. The CDR3 has 12 residues.

V gene TRBV5-1 combines with J gene TRBJ2-6, with D possibly being TRBD2 (5 bases). Germline V gene data show CDR1 as SGHRS and CDR2 as YFSETQ. The CDR3 consists of 14 residues. V lost 4 bases to trimming and J lost 2 bases, with 7 bases between them. The CDR3 region is CASSVGTGANVLTF. In DNA form, the CDR3 reads TGCGCCAGCAGCGTCGGGACTGGGGCCAACGTCCTGACTTTC.

The chain employs TRBV5-3 and TRBJ1-6; D perhaps matches TRBD1 (5 bases). TRBV5-3 is annotated as an ORF whose role is uncertain. V lost 0 bases and J 16 bases, leaving 8 bases between the germline ends. The CDR3 contains 11 residues. CDR3 nucleotides: TGTGCCAGAAGCTTGGGTACAGGTCTCCACTTT. Translating it yields CARSLGTGLHF.

The rearrangement joins TRBV6-5 to TRBJ2-1; a weak D match, TRBD1 (6 bases). Trimming left V 2 bases short and J 5 bases short, with 7 bases between. CDR1 and CDR2 from the germline V gene are MNHEY and SVGAGI. This CDR3 region has 13 residues. Written as DNA, the CDR3 is TGTGCCAGCAGTTACCAGGGGAACAATGAGCAGTTCTTC. Protein product: CASSYQGNNEQFF.

J is TRBJ2-1 and V is TRBV27; D not certain. The ends were cut back, 3 bases at V and 3 bases at J, with 3 bases in the middle. The CDR3 spans 12 residues. Germline CDR1 MNHEY, CDR2 SMNVEV (reference sequence). CDR3 sequence reads: CASSFSYNEQFF. The CDR3 bases are TGTGCCAGCAGTTTCAGCTACAATGAGCAGTTCTTC.

V usage is TRBV5-1 and J usage is TRBJ2-7, with D perhaps matching TRBD1 (5 bases). The V end was cut by 0 bases, the J end by 5 bases, with 12 bases between. Germline CDR1 is SGHRS and CDR2 is YFSETQ. This CDR3 region has 14 residues. The CDR3 loop reads CASSLGPGSHEQYF. The DNA of the CDR3 is TGCGCCAGCAGCTTGGGTCCAGGGTCGCACGAGCAGTACTTC.

The chain recombines TRBV11-2 with TRBJ2-5; no clear D gene. The end of the DNA is better explained by TRBJ2-7, so the J call may be wrong. This CDR3 spans 11 amino acids. CDR1 is SGHAT, CDR2 FQNNGV, per germline. The CDR3 DNA follows: TGTGCCAGCAGCTTAGTCTACGAGCAGTACTTC. This codes for CASSLVYEQYF.

V and J are TRBV7-3 and TRBJ2-3; D possibly corresponds to TRBD2 (6 bases). Germline CDR1 is SGHTA and CDR2 is FQGTGA. There are 14 residues in the CDR3. V was cut by 8 bases and J by 0 bases, with 12 bases left in between. CDR3: CASAGPSSTDTQYF. The DNA for the CDR3 is TGTGCCAGCGCGGGGCCCTCTAGCACAGATACGCAGTATTTT.

The chain uses TRBV13 and TRBJ1-2, with TRBD1 matching 10 bases. The CDR3 covers 16 residues. Germline V gene sequence: CDR1 PRHDT, CDR2 FYEKMQ (reference sequence). The V gene end was trimmed by 0 bases and the J gene end by 1 base; junction bases not matched to a gene: 2. CDR3 in DNA: TGTGCCAGCAGCTTAGGCCGGGACAGGGGTAACTATGGCTACACCTTC. Protein product: CASSLGRDRGNYGYTF.

This clone occurred a few times. The chain uses TRBV4-3 and TRBJ1-5; D call uncertain. V lost 0 bases to trimming and J lost 6 bases, with 6 bases between them. Germline V gene lookup returns CDR1 LGHNA and CDR2 YSLEER. The CDR3 extends over 13 amino acids. The CDR3 DNA is TGCGCCAGCAGCCAAGATCTGAGTCAGCCCCAGCATTTT. It translates to CASSQDLSQPQHF.

This chain links TRBV9 with TRBJ2-3; 7 nucleotides match TRBD2. Germline trimming cut 0 bases from V and 10 bases from J; bases unmatched to any gene: 14. The CDR3 has 16 amino acids. CDR1 is SGDLS and CDR2 is YYNGEE in the germline V gene. CDR3 residues: CASSVGGGLVSSAQYF. CDR3 nucleotide sequence: TGTGCCAGCAGCGTAGGGGGCGGACTAGTGTCCTCAGCGCAGTATTTT.

V is TRBV5-4 and J is TRBJ2-3, with 8 positions matching TRBD1. The CDR3 loop spans 15 amino acids. Germline assignment: CDR1 SGHNT and CDR2 YYREEE (reference sequence). J was trimmed by 1 base and V by 0 bases; bases with no gene match: 1. The CDR3 DNA reads as TGTGCCAGCAGCTTGGGACAGGGGCGCACAGATACGCAGTATTTT. Its translation: CASSLGQGRTDTQYF. The whole variable domain, filled in from reference TRBV5-4 and TRBJ2-3, reads ETGVTQSPTHLIKTRGQQVTLRCSSQSGHNTVSWYQQALGQGPQFIFQYYREEENGRGNFPPRFSGLQFPNYSSELNVNALELDDSALYLCASSLGQGRTDTQYFGPGTRLTVL.

This chain connects TRBV4-1 to TRBJ2-2; D might be TRBD2 (5 bases). This CDR3 spans 11 amino acids. Per germline, CDR1 MGHRA and CDR2 YSYEKL. With 8 bases removed from V and 6 bases from J, the gap between germline ends came to 7 bases. The DNA of the CDR3 is TGCGCCAGCCTCGGGGCCGGGGAGCTGTTTTTT. Residues: CASLGAGELFF.

The chain joins TRBV6-5 to TRBJ1-2; 8 bases align to TRBD1. CDR1 and CDR2 (germline): MNHEY, SVGAGI. Germline trimming cut 6 bases from V and 8 bases from J; bases unmatched to any gene: 8. The CDR3 runs 13 residues. The CDR3 DNA reads TGTGCCAGCAGCAGGACAGGGCCACAGGGCTACACCTTC. Protein: CASSRTGPQGYTF.

V usage is TRBV9 and J usage is TRBJ2-2, with a possible D match to TRBD1 (6 bases). The CDR3 length is 13 residues. Trimming left V 7 bases short and J 4 bases short, with 11 bases between. The germline V gene has CDR1 SGDLS and CDR2 YYNGEE. The DNA for the CDR3 is TGTGCCAGCCTGCAGGGGTTCACCGGGGAGCTGTTTTTT. This codes for CASLQGFTGELFF.

The V and J genes are TRBV2 and TRBJ2-1; maybe TRBD1 (6 bases). Looked up from germline, CDR1 is SNHLY and CDR2 is FYNNEI. The germline V and J ends were trimmed by 4 bases and 3 bases, with 13 bases remaining between them. The CDR3 has 15 residues. This chain's CDR3 is CASSGERGNYNEQFF. CDR3 nucleotides: TGTGCCAGCAGTGGTGAGAGGGGGAACTACAATGAGCAGTTCTTC.